These 19 T cell receptor beta chains originate from one sample sequenced in a study of OX40 agonist ivuxolimab in advanced cancers. Some clones are missing from TCRdb's copy, which holds only in-frame ones; the method was immunoSEQ multiplex PCR. The table records 60,000 to 75,000 clones, approximately 85% of them present only once. This sample comprised CD4+ or CD8+ T cells sorted from blood, obtained in a trial of the OX40 agonist ivuxolimab. The receptor source for this set is an adult with an advanced solid tumor such as melanoma, head and neck, liver or kidney cancer.

This clone was observed a handful of times. The chain recombines TRBV18 with TRBJ1-2; D possibly corresponds to TRBD1 (6 bases). Trimming removed 1 base from V and 5 bases from J, with 17 bases in between. Germline CDR1 and CDR2: KGHSH and LQKENI. The CDR3 contains 16 residues. In DNA form, the CDR3 reads TGTGCCAGCTCACCACGGGATCCCGGGACAAATTATGGCTACACCTTC. Translated: CASSPRDPGTNYGYTF.

V usage is TRBV4-2 and J usage is TRBJ1-1; possible D gene TRBD1, 6 bases. V was shortened by 6 bases and J by 2 bases, with 10 bases between the two germline ends. Germline V gives CDR1 LGHNA, CDR2 YNFKEQ. This CDR3 has 13 residues. The CDR3 region has the DNA TGTGCCAGCAGACGGACAGACAACACTGAAGCTTTCTTT. Translating it yields CASRRTDNTEAFF.

This clone was seen a handful of times. CDR3 coding DNA: TGTGCCAGCGCGATCGGCTCGACAGGGGGACTCGTTTCAACCTCTGGAAACACCATATATTTT. Amino acid sequence: CASAIGSTGGLVSTSGNTIYF. This chain uses TRBV7-8 with TRBJ1-3; TRBD1 agrees at 9 bases. V trimming: 8 bases; J trimming: 0 bases; junction bases outside the gene matches: 23. The CDR3 sequence is 21 residues long. Germline V CDR1 and CDR2: SGHVS, FQNEAQ.

This clone was counted between two and nine times. V and J are TRBV5-4 and TRBJ2-7, with D perhaps matching TRBD1 (6 bases). Trimming pared 4 bases from V and 5 bases from J, leaving 16 bases between. CDR1 is SGHNT, CDR2 YYREEE, per germline (reference sequence). This CDR3 contains 14 residues. The CDR3 loop reads CASSLTTGYHEQYF. The CDR3 coding sequence is TGTGCCAGCAGCCTGACAACAGGGTACCACGAGCAGTACTTC.

The V gene is TRBV5-1, the J gene TRBJ1-2; D is undetermined. In germline, CDR1 is SGHRS, CDR2 YFSETQ. This CDR3 spans 15 amino acids. The V end lost 4 bases, the J end lost 2 bases, and 15 bases lay between the germline ends. As DNA, the CDR3 is TGCGCCAGCAGCGCCGACCGAACCCTAAACTATGGCTACACCTTC. This sequence encodes CASSADRTLNYGYTF.

The V and J genes are TRBV18 and TRBJ2-5; no clear D. The V gene's germline CDR1 is KGHSH and CDR2 LQKENI. There are 17 residues in the CDR3. With 0 bases removed from V and 5 bases from J, the gap between germline ends came to 19 bases. CDR3 coding DNA: TGTGCCAGCTCACCACCGGTCTCAGCTCTATCCGAGGAGACCCAGTACTTC. Translating gives CASSPPVSALSEETQYF.

By its share, this clone is medium-sized. The chain joins TRBV15 to TRBJ2-7, with 11 bases that match TRBD2. CDR1 LNHNV and CDR2 YYDKDF come from the germline V gene (reference sequence). The J segment lost 4 bases and the V segment lost 3 bases, leaving 5 bases of the junction unmatched. The CDR3 covers 15 residues. The CDR3 reads CATSSLAGGEYEQYF. The CDR3 nucleotides read TGTGCCACCAGCAGTCTAGCGGGGGGAGAATACGAGCAGTACTTC.

The chain uses TRBV21-1 and TRBJ2-3; TRBD1, as called in the table, went unchecked against the DNA. TRBV21-1 is reported as a pseudogene. The CDR3 has 18 residues. This CDR3 reads CASSKGRRGRWSTDTQYF. CDR3 nucleotide sequence: TGTGCCAGCAGCAAAGGGAGGAGGGGGCGATGGAGCACAGATACGCAGTATTTT.

The rearrangement links TRBV18 to TRBJ2-5, with 10 bases that match TRBD2. Germline lookup yields CDR1 KGHSH and CDR2 LQKENI. The CDR3 has 15 amino acids. V gave up 6 bases and J gave up 0 bases; unmatched junction bases: 4. The CDR3 region is CASSLAGGYQETQYF. CDR3 sequence (DNA): TGTGCCAGCTCGTTAGCGGGGGGTTACCAAGAGACCCAGTACTTC.

The gene calls are TRBV18 and TRBJ2-7; the D is unclear. The CDR3 is made up of 13 amino acids. V was cut by 3 bases and J by 6 bases, with 12 bases left in between. Germline CDR1 KGHSH, CDR2 LQKENI. The CDR3 bases are TGTGCCAGCTCACCCACACCCTCCGCCGAGCAGTACTTC. Translation gives CASSPTPSAEQYF.

Only one count was recorded for this clone. Other DNA sequences in this specimen translate into the identical CDR3. The chain recombines TRBV6-6 with TRBJ1-1, with a tentative D call TRBD1 (5 bases). Trimming left V 0 bases short and J 0 bases short, with 5 bases between. The CDR3 loop spans 14 amino acids. The germline gives CDR1 MNHNY, CDR2 SVGAGI (reference sequence). The CDR3: CASSYSGVNTEAFF. CDR3 DNA: TGTGCCAGCAGTTACTCGGGGGTGAACACTGAAGCTTTCTTT.

This clone has a single count. The chain links TRBV5-6 to TRBJ1-5; no definite D call. V was trimmed by 1 base and J by 0 bases, leaving 2 bases between them. The germline CDR1 and CDR2 sequences are SGHDT and YYEEEE. The CDR3 runs 13 residues. CDR3 in amino acids: CASSLNSNQPQHF. CDR3 in DNA: TGTGCCAGCAGCTTGAATAGCAATCAGCCCCAGCATTTT.

This chain uses TRBV10-3 with TRBJ1-3; tentatively, D is TRBD1 (5 bases). The V end lost 3 bases, the J end lost 1 base, and 10 bases lay between the germline ends. Germline V CDR1 and CDR2: ENHRY, SYGVKD. The CDR3 sequence is 15 residues long. The CDR3 DNA reads TGTGCCATCAGTGACGGTGGGGCATCTGGAAACACCATATATTTT. Residues: CAISDGGASGNTIYF.

The V and J genes are TRBV5-4 and TRBJ2-5; 12 positions agree with TRBD2. J was trimmed by 5 bases and V by 4 bases; bases with no gene match: 6. This CDR3 has 15 residues. Germline CDR1 SGHNT, CDR2 YYREEE (reference sequence). CDR3 DNA: TGTGCCAGCAGCCCGACTAGCGGGGGTTCGGAGACCCAGTACTTC. It yields the protein CASSPTSGGSETQYF.

The chain has TRBV18 and TRBJ1-1; no firm D call. CDR3 length equals 14 residues. V shed 4 bases and J shed 4 bases, with 13 bases lying between them. CDR1 KGHSH and CDR2 LQKENI come from the germline V gene. CDR3 loop: CASSLGNWGTEAFF. Written as DNA, the CDR3 is TGTGCCAGCTCACTCGGGAATTGGGGCACTGAAGCTTTCTTT.

The rearrangement links TRBV5-3 to TRBJ2-1, with no clear D. TRBV5-3 is noted as an ORF with a role that remains uncertain. V was shortened by 6 bases and J by 5 bases, with 15 bases between the two germline ends. The CDR3 length is 14 residues. CDR3 residues: CARIGPWGNNEQFF. CDR3 in DNA: TGTGCCAGAATCGGTCCTTGGGGTAACAATGAGCAGTTCTTC.

This clone has only one observation. The chain employs TRBV30 and TRBJ2-3, with no clear D. This CDR3 contains 16 residues. CDR1 GTSNPN and CDR2 SVGIG come from the germline V gene (reference sequence). V was trimmed by 0 bases and J by 1 base, leaving 14 bases between them. The CDR3 bases are TGTGCCTGGAGTGTTCCCATGGGAACGGGCACAGATACGCAGTATTTT. The encoded protein is CAWSVPMGTGTDTQYF.

The chain carries TRBV11-2 and TRBJ2-7, with TRBD1 matching 9 bases. J gave up 5 bases and V 4 bases, and 9 bases lay outside the gene matches. There are 15 residues in the CDR3. Germline-derived CDR1 and CDR2 are SGHAT and FQNNGV. CDR3 loop: CASSSGWTGVDEQYF. The CDR3 DNA reads TGTGCCAGCAGCTCAGGGTGGACAGGGGTTGACGAGCAGTACTTC.

The rearrangement uses TRBV18 and TRBJ1-6, with D hard to call. The germline V gene has CDR1 KGHSH and CDR2 LQKENI. There are 18 residues in the CDR3. V lost 3 bases and J lost 1, with 16 bases in between. The CDR3 nucleotides are TGTGCCAGCTCACCTACGGGAGGGTTTAGATCCTATAATTCACCCCTCCACTTT. It codes for CASSPTGGFRSYNSPLHF. The full variable domain, rest sourced from reference TRBV18 and TRBJ1-6, is NAGVMQNPRHLVRRRGQEARLRCSPMKGHSHVYWYRQLPEEGLKFMVYLQKENIIDESGMPKERFSAEFPKEGPSILRIQQVVRGDSAAYFCASSPTGGFRSYNSPLHFGNGTRLTVT.